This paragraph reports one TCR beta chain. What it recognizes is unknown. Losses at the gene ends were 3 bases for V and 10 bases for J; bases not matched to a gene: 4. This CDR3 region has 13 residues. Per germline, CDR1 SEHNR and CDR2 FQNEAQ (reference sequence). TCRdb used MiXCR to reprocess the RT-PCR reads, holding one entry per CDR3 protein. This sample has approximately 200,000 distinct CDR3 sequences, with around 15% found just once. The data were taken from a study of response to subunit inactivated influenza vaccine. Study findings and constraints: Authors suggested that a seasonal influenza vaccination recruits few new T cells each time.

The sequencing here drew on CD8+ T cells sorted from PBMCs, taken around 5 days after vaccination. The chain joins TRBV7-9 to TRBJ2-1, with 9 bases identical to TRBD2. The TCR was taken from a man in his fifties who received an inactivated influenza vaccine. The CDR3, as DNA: TGTGCCAGCAGCTTGGGTGGACTAGCGGAGCAGTTCTTC. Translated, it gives CASSLGGLAEQFF. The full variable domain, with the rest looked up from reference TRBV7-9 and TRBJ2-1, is DTGVSQNPRHKITKRGQNVTFRCDPISEHNRLYWYRQTLGQGPEFLTYFQNEAQLEKSRLLSDRFSAERPKGSFSTLEIQRTEQGDSAMYLCASSLGGLAEQFFGPGTRLTVL.